This is a list of T cell receptor beta chains from one sample in a study of blood T cell repertoires in COVID-19. The assay was immunoSEQ multiplex PCR, and TCRdb's table has in-frame clones only and misses some. The data show more than 45,000 clones, about 89% seen once. Sequencing was performed on peripheral blood. The receptor set was obtained from a human donor in a cohort sampled during active COVID-19. The CDR3 runs from the conserved cysteine through the conserved F or W. Each record gives: V gene, D gene, J gene, clone size, CDR3 DNA, CDR3 protein. A D gene is named only where the DNA matches it firmly. Clone size is not always given. Where it is, it says once, few, many or a class for expanded clones.

V gene: TRBV2; D gene: TRBD1; J gene: TRBJ1-5; clone size: -; CDR3 DNA: TGTGCCAGCAGGGGGACAGGGAAACAGCCCCAGCATTTT; CDR3 protein: CASRGTGKQPQHF
V gene: TRBV5-4; D gene: TRBD2; J gene: TRBJ2-1; clone size: -; CDR3 DNA: TGTGCCAGCACCCCGGGACTAGCGGGGGGGCAGTTCTTC; CDR3 protein: CASTPGLAGGQFF
V gene: TRBV6-2/TRBV6-3; D gene: -; J gene: TRBJ2-1; clone size: -; CDR3 DNA: TGTGCCAGCAGTTACTACCCCACGGATGAGCAGTTCTTC; CDR3 protein: CASSYYPTDEQFF
V gene: TRBV5-4; D gene: -; J gene: TRBJ1-2; clone size: -; CDR3 DNA: TGTGCCAGCACCTGGACCAGGGGTGAGAACTATGGCTACACCTTC; CDR3 protein: CASTWTRGENYGYTF
V gene: TRBV11-3; D gene: -; J gene: TRBJ2-1; clone size: -; CDR3 DNA: TGTGCCAGCAGCTTAGTTGGGGGACTCTACAATGAGCAGTTCTTC; CDR3 protein: CASSLVGGLYNEQFF
V gene: TRBV18; D gene: TRBD2; J gene: TRBJ2-1; clone size: -; CDR3 DNA: TGTGCCAGCTCACCAGAGTACGCGGGAGGGAACAATGAGCAGTTCTTC; CDR3 protein: CASSPEYAGGNNEQFF
V gene: TRBV6-2/TRBV6-3; D gene: TRBD1; J gene: TRBJ1-5; clone size: -; CDR3 DNA: TGTGCCAGCAGTTTTATTTTCGGGACAGGGGGAATTAGCAATCAGCCCCAGCATTTT; CDR3 protein: CASSFIFGTGGISNQPQHF
V gene: TRBV11-3; D gene: -; J gene: TRBJ1-2; clone size: -; CDR3 DNA: TGTGCCAGCAGCTTGGACAGCTCAAATTACTATGGCTACACCTTC; CDR3 protein: CASSLDSSNYYGYTF
V gene: TRBV9; D gene: TRBD1; J gene: TRBJ1-2; clone size: -; CDR3 DNA: TGTGCCAGCAGCGCAATGACAGGGGGAAGCTATGGCTACACCTTC; CDR3 protein: CASSAMTGGSYGYTF
V gene: TRBV3-1/TRBV3-2; D gene: TRBD1; J gene: TRBJ1-1; clone size: -; CDR3 DNA: TGTGCCAGCAGCCAAGATCGGGCAGGGGGGCGTACTGAAGCTTTCTTT; CDR3 protein: CASSQDRAGGRTEAFF
V gene: TRBV7-2; D gene: TRBD2; J gene: TRBJ2-3; clone size: -; CDR3 DNA: TGTGCCAGCAGCTTAGGGGGGGGAGGGAAAAGAGCAGATACGCAGTATTTT; CDR3 protein: CASSLGGGGKRADTQYF
V gene: TRBV6-5; D gene: TRBD1; J gene: TRBJ1-6; clone size: -; CDR3 DNA: TGTGCCAGCACCCGACAGGGGGCGCGTGGATCACCCCTCCACTTT; CDR3 protein: CASTRQGARGSPLHF
V gene: TRBV4-1; D gene: TRBD2; J gene: TRBJ2-3; clone size: -; CDR3 DNA: TGCGCCAGCAGCCAAGGCCCTGGGACTAGCGGGAAGGCAGATACGCAGTATTTT; CDR3 protein: CASSQGPGTSGKADTQYF
V gene: TRBV12-3/TRBV12-4; D gene: TRBD1; J gene: TRBJ1-2; clone size: once; CDR3 DNA: TGTGCCAGCGGGACCGAGGGGGCGGGTGGCTACACCTTC; CDR3 protein: CASGTEGAGGYTF
V gene: TRBV6-2/TRBV6-3; D gene: -; J gene: TRBJ1-5; clone size: -; CDR3 DNA: TGTGCCAGCAGTGAGGTATCTAGCAATCAGCCCCAGCATTTT; CDR3 protein: CASSEVSSNQPQHF
V gene: TRBV19; D gene: -; J gene: TRBJ1-1; clone size: -; CDR3 DNA: TGTGCCAGTACGGGGAACACTGAAGCTTTCTTT; CDR3 protein: CASTGNTEAFF
V gene: TRBV10-2; D gene: -; J gene: TRBJ1-6; clone size: -; CDR3 DNA: TGCGCCAGCAGTGTGGACAATTATAATTCACCCCTCCACTTT; CDR3 protein: CASSVDNYNSPLHF
V gene: TRBV6-2/TRBV6-3; D gene: TRBD1; J gene: TRBJ1-5; clone size: -; CDR3 DNA: TGTGCCAGCAGTTCCTCGACAGGGAATAGCAATCAGCCCCAGCATTTT; CDR3 protein: CASSSSTGNSNQPQHF
V gene: TRBV13; D gene: -; J gene: TRBJ1-3; clone size: few; CDR3 DNA: TGTGCCAGCAGCTTTAGAAATACCATATATTTT; CDR3 protein: CASSFRNTIYF
V gene: TRBV7-9; D gene: TRBD1; J gene: TRBJ1-5; clone size: few; CDR3 DNA: TGTGCCAGCACCGGGACAGGGTGGAATCAGCCCCAGCATTTT; CDR3 protein: CASTGTGWNQPQHF
V gene: TRBV10-3; D gene: TRBD1; J gene: TRBJ2-1; clone size: -; CDR3 DNA: TGTGCCATCAGCCCGGGACAGTCGGGAAATGAGCAGTTCTTC; CDR3 protein: CAISPGQSGNEQFF
V gene: TRBV6-5; D gene: -; J gene: TRBJ2-3; clone size: -; CDR3 DNA: TGTGCCAGCAGTCTAGACCACCCAGATACGCAGTATTTT; CDR3 protein: CASSLDHPDTQYF
V gene: TRBV7-2; D gene: -; J gene: TRBJ2-5; clone size: -; CDR3 DNA: TGTGCCAGCAGCTTAGGACTCCTTACGGAGACCCAGTACTTC; CDR3 protein: CASSLGLLTETQYF
V gene: TRBV29-1; D gene: -; J gene: TRBJ2-1; clone size: -; CDR3 DNA: TGCAGCGTTGCACAAGGGCCCCCGGAGGGGGAGCAGTTCTTC; CDR3 protein: CSVAQGPPEGEQFF
V gene: TRBV3-1/TRBV3-2; D gene: TRBD1; J gene: TRBJ1-4; clone size: few; CDR3 DNA: TGTGCCAGCAGTCCTTCGGACAGGGCTAATGAAAAACTGTTTTTT; CDR3 protein: CASSPSDRANEKLFF
V gene: TRBV20-1; D gene: -; J gene: TRBJ1-1; clone size: -; CDR3 DNA: TGCAGTGCTAGAGGCCAGGGTGAAGCTTTCTTT; CDR3 protein: CSARGQGEAFF
V gene: TRBV7-3; D gene: -; J gene: TRBJ1-1; clone size: few; CDR3 DNA: TGTGCCAGCAGCTTAGAGGCGAACACTGAAGCTTTCTTT; CDR3 protein: CASSLEANTEAFF
V gene: TRBV5-1; D gene: TRBD1; J gene: TRBJ2-7; clone size: -; CDR3 DNA: TGCGCCAGCAGCTTGGCGGGGACAGGGTCAACCTACGAGCAGTACTTC; CDR3 protein: CASSLAGTGSTYEQYF
V gene: TRBV5-1; D gene: TRBD2; J gene: TRBJ2-1; clone size: -; CDR3 DNA: TGCGCCAGCAGCTTCGGCGGGGGGGCAGCCTACAATGAGCAGTTCTTC; CDR3 protein: CASSFGGGAAYNEQFF
V gene: TRBV5-6; D gene: TRBD2; J gene: TRBJ2-1; clone size: -; CDR3 DNA: TGTGCCAGCAGCTTCCTGGGTCTAGCGGGACCGGACGAGCAGTTCTTC; CDR3 protein: CASSFLGLAGPDEQFF
V gene: TRBV5-1; D gene: -; J gene: TRBJ2-5; clone size: -; CDR3 DNA: TGCGCCAGCAGCTTTAGCGGAGCTAGCTTGGGGGAGACCCAGTACTTC; CDR3 protein: CASSFSGASLGETQYF
V gene: TRBV6-5; D gene: TRBD1; J gene: TRBJ1-3; clone size: -; CDR3 DNA: TGTGCCAGCAGGGACGGGACAGCCTCTGGAAACACCATATATTTT; CDR3 protein: CASRDGTASGNTIYF
V gene: TRBV28; D gene: TRBD1; J gene: TRBJ1-4; clone size: -; CDR3 DNA: TGTGCCAGCAGTGCCCCGGACAGGGTGTATGAAAAACTGTTTTTT; CDR3 protein: CASSAPDRVYEKLFF
V gene: TRBV29-1; D gene: TRBD1; J gene: TRBJ2-3; clone size: -; CDR3 DNA: TGCAGCGTTGGGTCCGGACAGGTATCAAGGGATACGCAGTATTTT; CDR3 protein: CSVGSGQVSRDTQYF